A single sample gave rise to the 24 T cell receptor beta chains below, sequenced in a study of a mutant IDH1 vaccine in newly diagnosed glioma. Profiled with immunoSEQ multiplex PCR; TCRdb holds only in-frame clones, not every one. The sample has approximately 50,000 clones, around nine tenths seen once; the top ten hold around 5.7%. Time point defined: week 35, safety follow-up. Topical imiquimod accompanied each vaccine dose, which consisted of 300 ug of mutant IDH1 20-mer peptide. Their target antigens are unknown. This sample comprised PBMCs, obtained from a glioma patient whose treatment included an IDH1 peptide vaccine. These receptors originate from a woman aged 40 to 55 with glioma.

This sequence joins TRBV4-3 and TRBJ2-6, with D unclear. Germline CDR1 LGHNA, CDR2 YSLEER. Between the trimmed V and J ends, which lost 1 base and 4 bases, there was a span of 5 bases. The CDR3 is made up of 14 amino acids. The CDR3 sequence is CASSQGRGANVLTF. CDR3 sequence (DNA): TGCGCCAGCAGCCAAGGGCGCGGGGCCAACGTCCTGACTTTC.

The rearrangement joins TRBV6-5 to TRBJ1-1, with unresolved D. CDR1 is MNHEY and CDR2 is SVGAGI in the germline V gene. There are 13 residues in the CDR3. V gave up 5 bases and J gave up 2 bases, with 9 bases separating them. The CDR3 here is CASSLVENTEAFF. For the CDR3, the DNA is TGTGCCAGCAGTCTAGTAGAAAACACTGAAGCTTTCTTT.

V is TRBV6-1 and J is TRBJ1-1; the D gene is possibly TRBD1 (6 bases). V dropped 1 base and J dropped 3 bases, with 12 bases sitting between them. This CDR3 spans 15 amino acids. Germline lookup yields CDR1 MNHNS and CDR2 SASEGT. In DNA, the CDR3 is TGTGCCAGCAGTGAAGGGACAGCCGGGGACACTGAAGCTTTCTTT. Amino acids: CASSEGTAGDTEAFF.

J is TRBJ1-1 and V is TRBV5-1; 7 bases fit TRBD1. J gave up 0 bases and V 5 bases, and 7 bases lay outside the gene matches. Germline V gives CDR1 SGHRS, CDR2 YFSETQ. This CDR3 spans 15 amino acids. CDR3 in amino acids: CASRGTANMNTEAFF. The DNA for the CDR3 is TGCGCCAGCAGGGGGACAGCAAATATGAACACTGAAGCTTTCTTT. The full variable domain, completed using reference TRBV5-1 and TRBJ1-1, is KAGVTQTPRYLIKTRGQQVTLSCSPISGHRSVSWYQQTPGQGLQFLFEYFSETQRNKGNFPGRFSGRQFSNSRSEMNVSTLELGDSALYLCASRGTANMNTEAFFGQGTRLTVV.

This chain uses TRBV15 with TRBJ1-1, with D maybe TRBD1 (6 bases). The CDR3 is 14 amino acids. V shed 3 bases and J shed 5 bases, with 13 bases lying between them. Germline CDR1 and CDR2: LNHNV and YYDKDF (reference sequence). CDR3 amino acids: CATSSNRVRTEAFF. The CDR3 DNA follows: TGTGCCACCAGCAGCAACAGGGTTCGGACTGAAGCTTTCTTT.

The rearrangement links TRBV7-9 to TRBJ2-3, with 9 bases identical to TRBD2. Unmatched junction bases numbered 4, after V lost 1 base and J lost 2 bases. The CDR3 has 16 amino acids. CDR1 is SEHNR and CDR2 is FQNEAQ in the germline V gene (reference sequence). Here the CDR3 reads CASSLGSGGITDTQYF. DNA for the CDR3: TGTGCCAGCAGCTTAGGAAGCGGGGGGATCACAGATACGCAGTATTTT.

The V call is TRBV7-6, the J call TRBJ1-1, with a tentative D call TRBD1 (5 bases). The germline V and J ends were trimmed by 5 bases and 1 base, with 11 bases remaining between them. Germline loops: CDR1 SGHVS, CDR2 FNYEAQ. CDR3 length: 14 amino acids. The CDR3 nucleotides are TGTGCCAGCAGCAAACAGGTCGGGAACACTGAAGCTTTCTTT. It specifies CASSKQVGNTEAFF.

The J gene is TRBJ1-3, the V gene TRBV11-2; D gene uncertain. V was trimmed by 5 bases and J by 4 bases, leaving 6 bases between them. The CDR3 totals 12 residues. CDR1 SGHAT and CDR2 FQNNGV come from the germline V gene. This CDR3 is CASSPIGNTIYF. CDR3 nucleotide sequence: TGTGCCAGCAGCCCTATCGGAAACACCATATATTTT.

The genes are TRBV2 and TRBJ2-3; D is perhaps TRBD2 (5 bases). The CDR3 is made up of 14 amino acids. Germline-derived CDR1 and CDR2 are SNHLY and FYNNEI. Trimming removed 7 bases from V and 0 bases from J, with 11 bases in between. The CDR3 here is CASTSRTSTDTQYF. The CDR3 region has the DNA TGTGCCAGCACTTCCCGGACTAGCACAGATACGCAGTATTTT.

DNA of the CDR3: TGCGCCAGCAGCCGGAGGGCGGCGGGAAGCTCCTACGAGCAGTACTTC. This codes for CASSRRAAGSSYEQYF. This rearrangement joins TRBV5-1 to TRBJ2-7, with D perhaps TRBD2 (6 bases). CDR3 length: 16 residues. Per germline, CDR1 SGHRS and CDR2 YFSETQ. Deletions cut 4 bases from V and 0 bases from J, with 17 bases between.

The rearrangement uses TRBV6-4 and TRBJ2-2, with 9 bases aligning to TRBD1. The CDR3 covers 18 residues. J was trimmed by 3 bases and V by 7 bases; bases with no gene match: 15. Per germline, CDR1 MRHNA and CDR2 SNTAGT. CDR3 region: CASTTSEGTGMYTGELFF. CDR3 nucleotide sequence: TGTGCCAGCACCACCTCCGAAGGGACAGGGATGTACACCGGGGAGCTGTTTTTT.

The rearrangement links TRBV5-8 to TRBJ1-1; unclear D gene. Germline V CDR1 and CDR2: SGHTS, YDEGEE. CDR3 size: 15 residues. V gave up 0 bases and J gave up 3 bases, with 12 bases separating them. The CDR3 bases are TGTGCCAGCAGCTTGGTAGGTTCGGGATACACTGAAGCTTTCTTT. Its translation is CASSLVGSGYTEAFF.

CDR3 protein: CASSQLGLTEQFF. For the CDR3, the DNA is TGTGCCAGCAGCCAATTGGGACTAACTGAGCAGTTCTTC. The rearrangement uses TRBV14 and TRBJ2-1, with TRBD2 identical over 7 bases. The ends lost 2 bases at V and 9 bases at J; junction bases unmatched: 4. The germline V gene encodes CDR1 SGHDN and CDR2 FVKESK. The CDR3 totals 13 residues.

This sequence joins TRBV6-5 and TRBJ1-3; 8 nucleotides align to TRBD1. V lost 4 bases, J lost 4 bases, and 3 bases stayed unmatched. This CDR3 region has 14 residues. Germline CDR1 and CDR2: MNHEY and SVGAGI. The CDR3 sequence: CASSSYRGGNTIYF. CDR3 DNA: TGTGCCAGCAGTTCTTACAGGGGGGGAAACACCATATATTTT.

The CDR3 DNA reads as TGTGCCAGCAGCGTAGAGGAGGCTGGGGCCAACGTCCTGACTTTC. Its protein product is CASSVEEAGANVLTF. The V gene is TRBV9, the J gene TRBJ2-6, with D possibly being TRBD2 (5 bases). CDR3 length equals 15 residues. V lost 0 bases and J 2 bases, leaving 6 bases between the germline ends. Germline loops: CDR1 SGDLS, CDR2 YYNGEE.

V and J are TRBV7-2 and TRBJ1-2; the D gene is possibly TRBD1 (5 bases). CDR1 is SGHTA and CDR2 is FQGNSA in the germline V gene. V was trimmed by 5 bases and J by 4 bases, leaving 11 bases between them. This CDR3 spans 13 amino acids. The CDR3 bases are TGTGCCAGCAGCGGCGGGGGAGGCTATGGCTACACCTTC. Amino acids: CASSGGGGYGYTF.

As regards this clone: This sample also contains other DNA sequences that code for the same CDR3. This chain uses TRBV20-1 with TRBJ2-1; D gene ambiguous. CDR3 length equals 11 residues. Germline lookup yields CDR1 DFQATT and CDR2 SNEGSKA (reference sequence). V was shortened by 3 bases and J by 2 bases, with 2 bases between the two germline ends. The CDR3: CSASPYNEQFF. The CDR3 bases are TGCAGTGCTAGTCCCTACAATGAGCAGTTCTTC.

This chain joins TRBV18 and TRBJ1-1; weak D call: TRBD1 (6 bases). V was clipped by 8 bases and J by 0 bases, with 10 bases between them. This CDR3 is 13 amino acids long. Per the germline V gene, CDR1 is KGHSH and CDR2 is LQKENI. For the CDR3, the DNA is TGTGCCAGCCGGGGGGGGCTGAACACTGAAGCTTTCTTT. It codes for CASRGGLNTEAFF.

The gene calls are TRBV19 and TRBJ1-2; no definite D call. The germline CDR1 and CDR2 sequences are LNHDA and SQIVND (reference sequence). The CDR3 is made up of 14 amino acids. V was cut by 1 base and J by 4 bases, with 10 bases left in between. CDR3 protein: CASSIAAGGYGYTF. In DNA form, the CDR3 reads TGTGCCAGTAGTATAGCGGCGGGTGGCTATGGCTACACCTTC.

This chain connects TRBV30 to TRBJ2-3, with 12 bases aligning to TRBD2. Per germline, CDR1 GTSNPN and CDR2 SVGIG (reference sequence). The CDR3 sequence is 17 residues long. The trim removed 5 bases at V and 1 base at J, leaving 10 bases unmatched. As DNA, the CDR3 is TGTGCCTGGGCTAGCGGGAGGGCCAAATTAGGCACAGATACGCAGTATTTT. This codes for CAWASGRAKLGTDTQYF.

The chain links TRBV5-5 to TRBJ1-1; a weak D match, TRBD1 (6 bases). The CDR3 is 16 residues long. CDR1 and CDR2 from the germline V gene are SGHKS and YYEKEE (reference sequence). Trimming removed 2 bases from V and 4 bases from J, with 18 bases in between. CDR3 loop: CASSFGSAPRGTEAFF. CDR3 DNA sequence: TGTGCCAGCAGCTTTGGCTCGGCCCCCAGGGGCACTGAAGCTTTCTTT.

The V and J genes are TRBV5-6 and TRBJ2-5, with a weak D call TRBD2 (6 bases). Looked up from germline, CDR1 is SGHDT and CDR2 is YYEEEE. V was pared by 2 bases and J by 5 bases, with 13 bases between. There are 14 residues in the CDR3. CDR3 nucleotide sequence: TGTGCCAGCAGCTTCTGGGCGGGGAGGGAGACCCAGTACTTC. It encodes CASSFWAGRETQYF.

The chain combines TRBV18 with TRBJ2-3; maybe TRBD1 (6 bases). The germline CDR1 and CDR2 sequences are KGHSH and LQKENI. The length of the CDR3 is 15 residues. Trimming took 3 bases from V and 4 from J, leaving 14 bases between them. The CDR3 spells CASSPQQGRADTQYF. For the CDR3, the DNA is TGTGCCAGCTCACCTCAACAGGGTAGGGCAGATACGCAGTATTTT.

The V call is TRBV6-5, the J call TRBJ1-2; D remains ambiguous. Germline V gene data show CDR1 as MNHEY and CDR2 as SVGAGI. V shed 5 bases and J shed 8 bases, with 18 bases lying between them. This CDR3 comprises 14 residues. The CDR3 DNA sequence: TGTGCCAGCAGTCCCGATTACGGAGCGCGGGGCTACACCTTC. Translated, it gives CASSPDYGARGYTF.